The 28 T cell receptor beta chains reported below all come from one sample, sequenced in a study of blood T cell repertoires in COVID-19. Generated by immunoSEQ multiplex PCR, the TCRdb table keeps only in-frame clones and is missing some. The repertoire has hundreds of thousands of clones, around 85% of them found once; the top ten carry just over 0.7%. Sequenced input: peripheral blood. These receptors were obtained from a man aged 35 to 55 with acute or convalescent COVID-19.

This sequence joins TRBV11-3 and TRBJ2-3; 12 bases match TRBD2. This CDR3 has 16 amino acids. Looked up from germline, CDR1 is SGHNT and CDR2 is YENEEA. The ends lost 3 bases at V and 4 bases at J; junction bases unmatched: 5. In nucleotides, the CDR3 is TGTGCCAGCAGCTTCGGACTAGCGGGACATTCAGATACGCAGTATTTT. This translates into CASSFGLAGHSDTQYF.

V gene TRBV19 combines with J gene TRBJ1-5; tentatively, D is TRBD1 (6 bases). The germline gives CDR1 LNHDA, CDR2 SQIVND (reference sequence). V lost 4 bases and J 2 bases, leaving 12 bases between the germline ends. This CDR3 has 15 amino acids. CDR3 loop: CASSKGRGGNQPQHF. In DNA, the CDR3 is TGTGCCAGTAGTAAGGGCAGGGGCGGCAATCAGCCCCAGCATTTT.

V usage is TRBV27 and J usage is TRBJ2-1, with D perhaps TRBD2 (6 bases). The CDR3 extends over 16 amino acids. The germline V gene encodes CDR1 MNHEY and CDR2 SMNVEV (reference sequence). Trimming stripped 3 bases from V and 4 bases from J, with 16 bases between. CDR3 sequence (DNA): TGTGCCAGCAGTTTGCTCCGGGGGAGTTTATACAATGAGCAGTTCTTC. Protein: CASSLLRGSLYNEQFF.

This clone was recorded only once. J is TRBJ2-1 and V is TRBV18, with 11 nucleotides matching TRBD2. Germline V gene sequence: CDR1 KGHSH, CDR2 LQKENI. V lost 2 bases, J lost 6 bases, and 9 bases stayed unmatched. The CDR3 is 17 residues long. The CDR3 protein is CASSPVSGRVGRNEQFF. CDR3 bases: TGTGCCAGCTCACCAGTTAGCGGGAGGGTCGGACGCAATGAGCAGTTCTTC.

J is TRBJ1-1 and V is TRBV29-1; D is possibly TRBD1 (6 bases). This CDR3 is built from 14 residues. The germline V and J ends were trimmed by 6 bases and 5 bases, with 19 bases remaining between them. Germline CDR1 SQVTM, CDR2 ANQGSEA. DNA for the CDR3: TGCAGCGTGAGGGGGTCAGGCGAGTGGACTGAAGCTTTCTTT. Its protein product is CSVRGSGEWTEAFF.

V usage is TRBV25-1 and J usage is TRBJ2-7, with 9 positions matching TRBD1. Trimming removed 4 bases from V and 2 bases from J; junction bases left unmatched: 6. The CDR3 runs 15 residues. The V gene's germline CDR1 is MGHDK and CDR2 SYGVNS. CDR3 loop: CASSAPGQGTYEQYF. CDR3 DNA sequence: TGTGCCAGCAGTGCCCCGGGACAGGGTACCTACGAGCAGTACTTC.

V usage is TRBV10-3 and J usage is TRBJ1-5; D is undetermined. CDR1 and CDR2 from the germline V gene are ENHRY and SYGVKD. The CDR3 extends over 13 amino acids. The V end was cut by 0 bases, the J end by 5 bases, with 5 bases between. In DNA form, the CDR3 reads TGTGCCATCAGTGAGTCGACATATCAGCCCCAGCATTTT. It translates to CAISESTYQPQHF.

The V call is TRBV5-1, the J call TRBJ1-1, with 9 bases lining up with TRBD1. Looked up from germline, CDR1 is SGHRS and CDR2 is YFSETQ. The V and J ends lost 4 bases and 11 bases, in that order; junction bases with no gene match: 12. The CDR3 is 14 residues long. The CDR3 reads CASSPGTGSLSAFF. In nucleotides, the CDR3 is TGCGCCAGCAGCCCAGGGACAGGGTCTTTAAGTGCTTTCTTT.

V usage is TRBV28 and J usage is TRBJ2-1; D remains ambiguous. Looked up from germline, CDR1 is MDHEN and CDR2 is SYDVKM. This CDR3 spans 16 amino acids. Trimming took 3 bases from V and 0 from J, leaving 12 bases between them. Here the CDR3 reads CASSFALSSSYNEQFF. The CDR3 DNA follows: TGTGCCAGCAGTTTCGCACTATCAAGCTCCTACAATGAGCAGTTCTTC.

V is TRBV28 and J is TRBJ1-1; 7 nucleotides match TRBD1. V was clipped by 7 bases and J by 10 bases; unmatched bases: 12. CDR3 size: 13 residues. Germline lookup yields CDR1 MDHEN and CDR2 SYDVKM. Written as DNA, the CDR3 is TGTGCCAGCACCGAGACAGGGAATGAATCAGCTTTCTTT. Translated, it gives CASTETGNESAFF.

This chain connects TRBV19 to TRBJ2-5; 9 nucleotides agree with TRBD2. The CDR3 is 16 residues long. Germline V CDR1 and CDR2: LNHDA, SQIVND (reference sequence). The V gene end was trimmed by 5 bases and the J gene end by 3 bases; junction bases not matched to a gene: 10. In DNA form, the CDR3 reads TGTGCCAGTAGTCGTGGCGGGGGGGCTGTGGAAGAGACCCAGTACTTC. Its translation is CASSRGGGAVEETQYF. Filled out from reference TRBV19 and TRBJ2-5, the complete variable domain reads DGGITQSPKYLFRKEGQNVTLSCEQNLNHDAMYWYRQDPGQGLRLIYYSQIVNDFQKGDIAEGYSVSREKKESFPLTVTSAQKNPTAFYLCASSRGGGAVEETQYFGPGTRLLVL.

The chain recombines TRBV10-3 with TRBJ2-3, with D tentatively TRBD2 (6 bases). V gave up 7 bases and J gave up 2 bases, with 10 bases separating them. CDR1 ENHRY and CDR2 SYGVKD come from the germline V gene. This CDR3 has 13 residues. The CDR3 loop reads CAIKGLYTDTQYF. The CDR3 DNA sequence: TGTGCCATCAAGGGACTTTACACAGATACGCAGTATTTT.

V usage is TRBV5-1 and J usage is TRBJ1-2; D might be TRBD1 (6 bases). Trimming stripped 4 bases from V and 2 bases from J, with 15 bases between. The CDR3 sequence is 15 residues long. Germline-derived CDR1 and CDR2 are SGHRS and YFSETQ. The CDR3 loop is CASSVQGGRNYGYTF. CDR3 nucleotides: TGCGCCAGCAGCGTACAGGGTGGGAGAAACTATGGCTACACCTTC. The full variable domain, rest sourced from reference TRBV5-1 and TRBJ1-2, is KAGVTQTPRYLIKTRGQQVTLSCSPISGHRSVSWYQQTPGQGLQFLFEYFSETQRNKGNFPGRFSGRQFSNSRSEMNVSTLELGDSALYLCASSVQGGRNYGYTFGSGTRLTVV.

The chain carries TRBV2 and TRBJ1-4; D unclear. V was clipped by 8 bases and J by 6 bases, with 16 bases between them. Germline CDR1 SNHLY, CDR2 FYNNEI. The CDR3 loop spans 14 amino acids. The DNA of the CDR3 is TGTGCCAGCCGAAACAGAGTTTCGTATGAAAAACTGTTTTTT. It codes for CASRNRVSYEKLFF. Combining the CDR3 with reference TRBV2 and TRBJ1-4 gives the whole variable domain EPEVTQTPSHQVTQMGQEVILRCVPISNHLYFYWYRQILGQKVEFLVSFYNNEISEKSEIFDDQFSVERPDGSNFTLKIRSTKLEDSAMYFCASRNRVSYEKLFFGSGTQLSVL.

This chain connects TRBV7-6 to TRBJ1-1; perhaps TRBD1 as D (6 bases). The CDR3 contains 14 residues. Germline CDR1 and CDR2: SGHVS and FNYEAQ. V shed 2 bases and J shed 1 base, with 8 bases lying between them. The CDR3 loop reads CASSLSGANTEAFF. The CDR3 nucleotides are TGTGCCAGCAGCTTATCAGGGGCGAACACTGAAGCTTTCTTT.

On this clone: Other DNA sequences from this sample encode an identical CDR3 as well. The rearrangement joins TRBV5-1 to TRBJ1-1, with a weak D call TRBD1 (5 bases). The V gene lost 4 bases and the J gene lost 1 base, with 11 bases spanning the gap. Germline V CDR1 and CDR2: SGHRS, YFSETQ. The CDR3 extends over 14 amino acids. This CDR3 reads CASSPGTPNTEAFF. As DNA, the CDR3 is TGCGCCAGCAGCCCCGGGACTCCGAACACTGAAGCTTTCTTT. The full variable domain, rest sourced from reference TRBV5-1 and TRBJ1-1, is KAGVTQTPRYLIKTRGQQVTLSCSPISGHRSVSWYQQTPGQGLQFLFEYFSETQRNKGNFPGRFSGRQFSNSRSEMNVSTLELGDSALYLCASSPGTPNTEAFFGQGTRLTVV.

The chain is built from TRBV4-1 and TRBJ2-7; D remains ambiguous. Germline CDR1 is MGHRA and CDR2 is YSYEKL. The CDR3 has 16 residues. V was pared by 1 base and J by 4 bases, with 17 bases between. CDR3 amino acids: CASSQGPPDLGYEQYF. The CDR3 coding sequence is TGCGCCAGCAGCCAAGGCCCCCCCGACTTAGGTTACGAGCAGTACTTC.

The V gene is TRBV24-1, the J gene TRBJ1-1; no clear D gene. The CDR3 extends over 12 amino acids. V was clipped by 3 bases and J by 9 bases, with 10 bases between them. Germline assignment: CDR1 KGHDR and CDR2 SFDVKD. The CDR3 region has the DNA TGTGCCACCAGTGATGTACATGGGCAAGCTTTCTTT. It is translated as CATSDVHGQAFF.

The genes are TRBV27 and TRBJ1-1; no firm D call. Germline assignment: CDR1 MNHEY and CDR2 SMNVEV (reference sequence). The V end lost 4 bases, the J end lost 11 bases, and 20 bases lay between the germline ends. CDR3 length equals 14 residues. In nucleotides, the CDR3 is TGTGCCAGCAGTTCCCCTAACCTGGTCGGTACGGCTTTCTTT. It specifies CASSSPNLVGTAFF.

CDR3 amino acids: CASSSRAGEWNSPLHF. Here the CDR3 DNA reads TGTGCCAGCAGCTCCCGGGCGGGGGAGTGGAATTCACCCCTCCACTTT. This chain connects TRBV7-2 to TRBJ1-6; TRBD1 is a possible D gene (5 bases). Trimming stripped 4 bases from V and 7 bases from J, with 17 bases between. The CDR3 is 16 residues long. Per the germline V gene, CDR1 is SGHTA and CDR2 is FQGNSA.

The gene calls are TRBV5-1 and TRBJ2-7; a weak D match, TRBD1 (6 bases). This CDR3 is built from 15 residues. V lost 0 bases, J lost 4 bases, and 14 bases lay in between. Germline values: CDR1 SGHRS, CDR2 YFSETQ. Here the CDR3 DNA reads TGCGCCAGCAGCTTGGCCGGCACAGGGATATACGAGCAGTACTTC. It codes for CASSLAGTGIYEQYF.

CDR3 residues: CASSSTFIGGAPYETQYF. DNA for the CDR3: TGTGCCAGCAGCTCGACTTTCATTGGGGGGGCTCCCTATGAGACCCAGTACTTC. This sequence joins TRBV5-4 and TRBJ2-5; tentatively, D is TRBD2 (7 bases). The ends were cut back, 3 bases at V and 5 bases at J, with 26 bases in the middle. Germline CDR1 and CDR2: SGHNT and YYREEE (reference sequence). The CDR3 runs 18 residues.

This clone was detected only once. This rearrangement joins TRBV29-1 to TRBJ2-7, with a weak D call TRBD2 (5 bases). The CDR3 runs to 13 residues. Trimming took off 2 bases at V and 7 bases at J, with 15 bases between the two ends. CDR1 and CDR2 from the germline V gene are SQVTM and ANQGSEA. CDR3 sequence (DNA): TGCAGCGTTGAAATACCCGAGGGCAGGGAGCAGTACTTC. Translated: CSVEIPEGREQYF.

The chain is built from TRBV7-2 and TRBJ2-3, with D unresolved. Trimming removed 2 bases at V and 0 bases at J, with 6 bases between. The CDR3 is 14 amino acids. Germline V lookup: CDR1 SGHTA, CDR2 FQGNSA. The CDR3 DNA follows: TGTGCCAGCAGCTTAATGCGAAGCACAGATACGCAGTATTTT. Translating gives CASSLMRSTDTQYF.

The CDR3 DNA reads TGTGCCAGTAGTAGAGGACAGGGAAGGGATACGCAGTATTTT. Translating gives CASSRGQGRDTQYF. This rearrangement joins TRBV19 to TRBJ2-3; 8 nucleotides match TRBD1. The germline CDR1 and CDR2 sequences are LNHDA and SQIVND (reference sequence). The CDR3 runs 14 residues. V gave up 4 bases and J gave up 6 bases; unmatched junction bases: 6.

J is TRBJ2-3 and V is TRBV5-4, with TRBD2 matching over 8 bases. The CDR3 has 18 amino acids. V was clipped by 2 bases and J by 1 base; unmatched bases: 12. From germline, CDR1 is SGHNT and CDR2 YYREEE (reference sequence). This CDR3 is CASSFGVGGRTGTDTQYF. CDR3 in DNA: TGTGCCAGCAGCTTCGGGGTGGGCGGGAGGACAGGCACAGATACGCAGTATTTT.

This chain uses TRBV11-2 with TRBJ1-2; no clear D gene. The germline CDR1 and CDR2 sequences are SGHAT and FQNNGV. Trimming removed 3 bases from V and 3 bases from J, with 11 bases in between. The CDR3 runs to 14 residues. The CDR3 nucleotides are TGTGCCAGCAGCTTCGAGGCACCCTACTATGGCTACACCTTC. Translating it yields CASSFEAPYYGYTF.

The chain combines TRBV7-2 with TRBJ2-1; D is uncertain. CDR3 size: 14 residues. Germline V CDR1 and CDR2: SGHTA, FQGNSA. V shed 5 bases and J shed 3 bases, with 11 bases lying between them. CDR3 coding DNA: TGTGCCAGCAGCCCCGAGACTTACTACAATGAGCAGTTCTTC. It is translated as CASSPETYYNEQFF.